One T cell receptor (beta chain) is described in this entry. Its antigen is unknown. This sample is drawn from a study of Graves' ophthalmopathy and Graves' hyperthyroidism. Study-level background: Calling hyperthyroidism stable required that no ophthalmopathy show up within 18 months of follow-up.

The authors amplified TCR beta CDR3 regions, and they did so from RNA transcripts for repertoire sequencing. RT-PCR in the first round used HTBI primers; a second-round multiplex PCR followed. Each CDR3 protein gets one entry after TCRdb re-called the multiplex PCR reads with MiXCR. The table records more than 1,000,000 distinct CDR3 sequences, around a third of them present only once. Clinical symptoms, serum thyroxine, TRAb, thyroid ultrasound and orbital computed tomography determined diagnosis. Trimming took 1 base from V and 7 from J, leaving 5 bases between them. CDR1 and CDR2 (germline): SGHNT, YYREEE (reference sequence). The length of the CDR3 is 12 residues. Study results and caveats: In separating ophthalmopathy from stable hyperthyroidism, a 13-signature model achieved nearly 90% sensitivity and approximately 80% specificity.

Sample: peripheral blood or thyroid tissue (not recorded which). This receptor was identified in an adult man with Graves' hyperthyroidism. V and J are TRBV5-4 and TRBJ1-4; D ambiguous. CDR3 nucleotides: TGTGCCAGCAGCTTGAGTAGTGAAAAACTGTTTTTT. Encoded protein: CASSLSSEKLFF.